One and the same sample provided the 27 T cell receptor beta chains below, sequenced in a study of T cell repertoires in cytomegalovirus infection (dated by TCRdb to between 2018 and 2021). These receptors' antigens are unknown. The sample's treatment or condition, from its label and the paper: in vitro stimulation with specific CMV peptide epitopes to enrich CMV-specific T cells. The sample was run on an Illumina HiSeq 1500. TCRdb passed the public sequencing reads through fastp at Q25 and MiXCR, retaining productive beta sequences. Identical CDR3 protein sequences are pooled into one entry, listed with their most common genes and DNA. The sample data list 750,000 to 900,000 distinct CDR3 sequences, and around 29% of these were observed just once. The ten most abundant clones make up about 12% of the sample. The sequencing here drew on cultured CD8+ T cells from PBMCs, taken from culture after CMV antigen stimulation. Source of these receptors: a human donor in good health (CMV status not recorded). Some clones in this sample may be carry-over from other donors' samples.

The CDR3 nucleotides are TGTGCCAGCAGTTACTCAGGGACAAACTACGAGCAGTACGTC. Translation: CASSYSGTNYEQYV. The genes are TRBV6-6 and TRBJ2-7, with TRBD1 as a possible D gene (6 bases). Germline values: CDR1 MNHNY, CDR2 SVGAGI (reference sequence). This CDR3 has 14 residues. Trimming removed 0 bases from V and 3 bases from J, with 9 bases in between.

CDR3 sequence (DNA): TGTGCCAGCAGTCCTCGGGGGGGGGCAGGCAATGAGCAGTTCTTC. It yields the protein CASSPRGGAGNEQFF. The chain is built from TRBV28 and TRBJ2-1; 8 nucleotides line up with TRBD2. The CDR3 has 15 residues. The ends lost 5 bases at V and 6 bases at J; junction bases unmatched: 9. CDR1 is MDHEN, CDR2 SYDVKM, per germline.

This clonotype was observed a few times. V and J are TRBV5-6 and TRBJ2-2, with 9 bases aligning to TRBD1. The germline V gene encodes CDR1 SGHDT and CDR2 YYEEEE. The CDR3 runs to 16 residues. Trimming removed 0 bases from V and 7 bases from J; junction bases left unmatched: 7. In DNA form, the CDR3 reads TGTGCCAGCAGCTTGGGAGGGACAGGGCTCCACGGGGAGCTGTTTTTT. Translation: CASSLGGTGLHGELFF. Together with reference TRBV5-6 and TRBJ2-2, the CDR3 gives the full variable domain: DAGVTQSPTHLIKTRGQQVTLRCSPKSGHDTVSWYQQALGQGPQFIFQYYEEEERQRGNFPDRFSGHQFPNYSSELNVNALLLGDSALYLCASSLGGTGLHGELFFGEGSRLTVL.

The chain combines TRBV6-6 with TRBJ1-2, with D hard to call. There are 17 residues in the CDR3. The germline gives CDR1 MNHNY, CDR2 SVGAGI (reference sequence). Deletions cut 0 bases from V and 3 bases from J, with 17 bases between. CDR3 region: CASSYSMMSELHYGYTF. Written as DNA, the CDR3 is TGTGCCAGCAGTTACTCGATGATGTCCGAACTCCACTATGGCTACACCTTC.

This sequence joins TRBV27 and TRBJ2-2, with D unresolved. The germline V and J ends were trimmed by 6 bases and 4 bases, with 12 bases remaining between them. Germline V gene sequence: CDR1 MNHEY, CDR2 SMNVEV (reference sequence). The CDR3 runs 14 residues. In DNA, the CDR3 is TGTGCCAGCAGGGCCAGAAGTCTCACCGGGGAGCTGTTTTTT. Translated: CASRARSLTGELFF.

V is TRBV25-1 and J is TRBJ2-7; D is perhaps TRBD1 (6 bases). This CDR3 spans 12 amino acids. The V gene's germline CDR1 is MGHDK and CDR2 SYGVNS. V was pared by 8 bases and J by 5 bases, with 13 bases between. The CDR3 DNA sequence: TGTGCCAGCTTGGACAGTTACCACGAGCAGTACGTC. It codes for CASLDSYHEQYV.

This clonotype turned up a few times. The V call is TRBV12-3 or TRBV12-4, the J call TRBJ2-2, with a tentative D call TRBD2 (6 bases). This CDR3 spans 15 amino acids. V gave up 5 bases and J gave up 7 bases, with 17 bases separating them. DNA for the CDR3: TGTGCCAGCAGTCCATCTGGAGGGATCCACGGGGAGCTGTTTTTT. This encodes CASSPSGGIHGELFF.

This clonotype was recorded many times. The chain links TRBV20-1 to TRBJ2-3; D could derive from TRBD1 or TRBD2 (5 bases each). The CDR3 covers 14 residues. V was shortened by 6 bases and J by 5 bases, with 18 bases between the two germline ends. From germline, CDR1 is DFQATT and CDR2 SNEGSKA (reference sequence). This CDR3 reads CSAPSRVRGDTQYF. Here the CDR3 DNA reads TGCAGTGCCCCTAGCCGAGTAAGGGGAGATACGCAGTATTTT.

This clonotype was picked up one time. This chain's CDR3 is CASSYGVGETQYF. CDR3 DNA: TGTGCCAGCAGTTACGGGGTCGGGGAGACCCAGTACTTC. V is TRBV6-6 and J is TRBJ2-5, with unresolved D. Germline V gives CDR1 MNHNY, CDR2 SVGAGI (reference sequence). The CDR3 consists of 13 residues. The germline V and J ends were trimmed by 2 bases and 5 bases, with 9 bases remaining between them.

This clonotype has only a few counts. CDR3 in DNA: TGTGCCACCAGCAGAGATACCGGACTGTCCTACGAGCAGTACGTC. Encoded protein: CATSRDTGLSYEQYV. This chain links TRBV15 with TRBJ2-7; D is perhaps TRBD2 (5 bases). Per the germline V gene, CDR1 is LNHNV and CDR2 is YYDKDF (reference sequence). Trimming removed 0 bases at V and 1 base at J, with 10 bases between. The length of the CDR3 is 15 residues.

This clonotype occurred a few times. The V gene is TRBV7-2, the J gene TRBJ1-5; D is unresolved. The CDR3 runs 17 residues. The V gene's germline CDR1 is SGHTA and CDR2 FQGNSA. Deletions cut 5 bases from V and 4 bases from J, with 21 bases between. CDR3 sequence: CASSPRGVGEGNQPQHF. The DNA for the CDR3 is TGTGCCAGCAGCCCGCGGGGTGTCGGTGAGGGAAATCAGCCCCAGCATTTT.

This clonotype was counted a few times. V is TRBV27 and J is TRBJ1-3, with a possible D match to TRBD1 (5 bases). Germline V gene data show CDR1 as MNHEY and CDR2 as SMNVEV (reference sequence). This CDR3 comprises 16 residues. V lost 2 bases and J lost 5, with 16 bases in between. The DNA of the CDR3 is TGTGCCAGCAGTTTAACGGCGGGGGACGGTAGAAACACCATATATTTT. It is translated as CASSLTAGDGRNTIYF.

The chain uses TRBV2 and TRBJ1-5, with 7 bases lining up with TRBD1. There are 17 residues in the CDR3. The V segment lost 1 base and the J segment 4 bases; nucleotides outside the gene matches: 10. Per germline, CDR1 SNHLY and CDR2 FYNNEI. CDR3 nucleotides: TGTGCCAGCAGTGAAGGACAGGGCAAGGAGAATAATCAGCCCCAGCATTTT. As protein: CASSEGQGKENNQPQHF.

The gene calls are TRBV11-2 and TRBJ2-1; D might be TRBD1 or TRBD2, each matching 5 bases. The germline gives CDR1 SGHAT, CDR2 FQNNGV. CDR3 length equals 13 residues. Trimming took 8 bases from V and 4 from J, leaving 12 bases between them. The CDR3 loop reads CASGPGPYNEQFF. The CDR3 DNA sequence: TGTGCCAGCGGCCCGGGGCCTTACAATGAGCAGTTCTTC.

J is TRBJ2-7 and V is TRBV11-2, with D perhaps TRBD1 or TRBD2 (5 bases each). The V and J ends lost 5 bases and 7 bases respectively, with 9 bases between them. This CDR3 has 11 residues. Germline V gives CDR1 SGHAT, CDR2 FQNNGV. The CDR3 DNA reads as TGTGCCAGCAGCCCTTGGGGGGAGCAGTACTTC. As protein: CASSPWGEQYF.

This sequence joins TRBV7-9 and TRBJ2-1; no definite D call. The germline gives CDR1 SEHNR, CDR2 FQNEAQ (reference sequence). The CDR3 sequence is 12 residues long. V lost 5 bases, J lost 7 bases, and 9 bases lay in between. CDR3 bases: TGTGCCAGCAGCCCGATAAAGAATGAGCAGTTCTTC. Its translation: CASSPIKNEQFF.

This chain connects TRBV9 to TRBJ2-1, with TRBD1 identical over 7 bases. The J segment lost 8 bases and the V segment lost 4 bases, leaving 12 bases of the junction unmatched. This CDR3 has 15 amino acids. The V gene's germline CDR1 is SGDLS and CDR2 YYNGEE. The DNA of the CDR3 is TGTGCCAGCAGCCCCCGGGACAGTCCTAAGGATGAGCAGTTCTTC. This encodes CASSPRDSPKDEQFF.

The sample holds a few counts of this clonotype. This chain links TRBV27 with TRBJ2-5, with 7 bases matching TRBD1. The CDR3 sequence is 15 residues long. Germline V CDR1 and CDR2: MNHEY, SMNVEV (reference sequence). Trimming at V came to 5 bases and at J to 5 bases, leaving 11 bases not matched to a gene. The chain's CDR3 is CASSGTDSGPETQYF. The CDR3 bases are TGTGCCAGCAGTGGGACAGATTCGGGGCCCGAGACCCAGTACTTC.

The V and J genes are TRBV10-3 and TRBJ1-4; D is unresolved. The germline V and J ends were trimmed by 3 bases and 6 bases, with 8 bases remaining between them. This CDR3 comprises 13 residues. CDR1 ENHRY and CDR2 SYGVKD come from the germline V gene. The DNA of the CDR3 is TGTGCCATCAGTGAAGAGGGTTATGAAAAACTGTTTTTT. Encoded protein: CAISEEGYEKLFF.

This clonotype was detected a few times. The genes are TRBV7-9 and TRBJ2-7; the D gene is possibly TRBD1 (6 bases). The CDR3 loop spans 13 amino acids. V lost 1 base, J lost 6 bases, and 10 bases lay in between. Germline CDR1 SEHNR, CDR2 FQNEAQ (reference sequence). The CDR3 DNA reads TGTGCCAGCAGCTTAGGGTCAGGGGTCGAGCAGTACGTC. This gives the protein CASSLGSGVEQYV.

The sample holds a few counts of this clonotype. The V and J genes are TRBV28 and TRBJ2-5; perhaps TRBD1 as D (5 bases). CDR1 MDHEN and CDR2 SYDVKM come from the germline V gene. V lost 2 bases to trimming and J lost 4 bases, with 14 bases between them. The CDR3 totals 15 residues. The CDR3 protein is CASSLTLGRGETQYF. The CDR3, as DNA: TGTGCCAGCAGTTTAACCCTCGGAAGGGGAGAGACCCAGTACTTC. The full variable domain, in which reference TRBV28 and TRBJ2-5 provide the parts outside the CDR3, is DVKVTQSSRYLVKRTGEKVFLECVQDMDHENMFWYRQDPGLGLRLIYFSYDVKMKEKGDIPEGYSVSREKKERFSLILESASTNQTSMYLCASSLTLGRGETQYFGPGTRLLVL.

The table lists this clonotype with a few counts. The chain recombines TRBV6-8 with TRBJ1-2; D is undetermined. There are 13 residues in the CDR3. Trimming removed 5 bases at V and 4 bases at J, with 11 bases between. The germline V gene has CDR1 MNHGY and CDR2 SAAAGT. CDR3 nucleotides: TGTGCCAGCAGTACCCCCGTCGGCTATGGCTACACCTTC. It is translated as CASSTPVGYGYTF.

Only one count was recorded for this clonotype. CDR3 coding DNA: TGTGCCAGCAGTTTCCTTAACCCGTTAGGCGGGGGGGCGGCAGATACGCAGTATTTT. Amino acid sequence: CASSFLNPLGGGAADTQYF. V and J are TRBV27 and TRBJ2-3; TRBD2 aligns across 9 bases. CDR3 length: 19 residues. V was pared by 3 bases and J by 4 bases, with 17 bases of the junction left unmatched. Germline CDR1 reads MNHEY; CDR2 reads SMNVEV (reference sequence).

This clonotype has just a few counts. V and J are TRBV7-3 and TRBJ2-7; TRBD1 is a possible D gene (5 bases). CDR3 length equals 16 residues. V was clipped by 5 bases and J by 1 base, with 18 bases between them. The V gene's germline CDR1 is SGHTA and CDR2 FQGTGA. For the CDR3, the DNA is TGTGCCAGCAGCCCTTGCGGCACTAAGGGGTCCTACGAGCAGTACGTC. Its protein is CASSPCGTKGSYEQYV.

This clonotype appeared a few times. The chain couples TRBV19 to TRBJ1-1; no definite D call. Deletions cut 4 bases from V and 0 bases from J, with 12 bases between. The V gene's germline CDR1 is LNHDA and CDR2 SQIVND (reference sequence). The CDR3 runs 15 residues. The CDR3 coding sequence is TGTGCCAGTAGTACTCGGACGGACTTGAACACTGAAGCTTTCTTT. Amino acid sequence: CASSTRTDLNTEAFF.

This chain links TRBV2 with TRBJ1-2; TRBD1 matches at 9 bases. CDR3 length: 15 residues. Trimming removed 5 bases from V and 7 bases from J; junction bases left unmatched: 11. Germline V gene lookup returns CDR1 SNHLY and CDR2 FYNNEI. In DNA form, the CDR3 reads TGTGCCAGCAGTTTTTACCGGGACAGGGCTTTTGGCTACACCTTC. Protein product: CASSFYRDRAFGYTF.

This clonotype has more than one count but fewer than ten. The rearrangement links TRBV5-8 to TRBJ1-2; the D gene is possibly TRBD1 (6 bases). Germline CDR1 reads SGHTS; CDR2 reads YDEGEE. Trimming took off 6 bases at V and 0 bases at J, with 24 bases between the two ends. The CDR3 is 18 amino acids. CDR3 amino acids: CASTFDVWDKTPNYGYTF. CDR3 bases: TGTGCCAGCACCTTCGATGTGTGGGACAAAACGCCTAACTATGGCTACACCTTC.